What follows are 15 T cell receptor beta chains derived from one specimen sequenced in a study of shared clonotypes between healthy human individuals. TCRdb keeps only in-frame clones here, not all; method: immunoSEQ multiplex PCR. The profile shows under 130,000 clones, 65% to 75% of them singletons. The material sequenced was memory CD8+ T cells sorted from blood. As to subset: CD45RO+ cells pooled with CCR7-negative TemRA cells. Receptors were obtained from a woman aged 25 to 39 in good health.

This chain joins TRBV9 and TRBJ1-2, with D maybe TRBD1 (5 bases). This CDR3 is built from 17 residues. The germline V gene encodes CDR1 SGDLS and CDR2 YYNGEE. V shed 4 bases and J shed 4 bases, with 23 bases lying between them. In nucleotides, the CDR3 is TGTGCCAGCAGCCCTTTTTTGGGGGGGAGCCTGTGCTATGGCTACACCTTC. Amino acids: CASSPFLGGSLCYGYTF.

The CDR3 nucleotides are TGTGCCAGCAGCTCAGTGCTGGACTCCTACGAGCAGTACTTC. It yields the protein CASSSVLDSYEQYF. This chain joins TRBV28 and TRBJ2-7; D unresolved. The germline V gene encodes CDR1 MDHEN and CDR2 SYDVKM. The V end lost 6 bases, the J end lost 0 bases, and 12 bases lay between the germline ends. This CDR3 region has 14 residues.

As to this clone: The junction and the germline gene differ at one end; a read error may be behind it. The chain is built from TRBV19 and TRBJ2-7, with 7 bases lining up with TRBD1. Germline V gene lookup returns CDR1 LNHDA and CDR2 SQIVND (reference sequence). The CDR3 contains 13 residues. CDR3 DNA: TGTGCCAGTAGTATCGGGACAGCGTACGGGCAGTACTTC. It is translated as CASSIGTAYGQYF.

This rearrangement joins TRBV5-1 to TRBJ2-5; the match to TRBD2 covers 8 bases. Trimming took 7 bases from V and 1 from J; bases not matched to a gene: 3. The CDR3 loop spans 13 amino acids. The V gene's germline CDR1 is SGHRS and CDR2 YFSETQ. Here the CDR3 DNA reads TGCGCCAGCTGCCTAGCGGGCCAAGAGACCCAGTACTTC. Its translation: CASCLAGQETQYF.

This rearrangement joins TRBV11-2 to TRBJ2-5; D unclear. The V gene lost 0 bases and the J gene lost 1 base, with 6 bases spanning the gap. The CDR3 spans 14 residues. Germline V gene sequence: CDR1 SGHAT, CDR2 FQNNGV. CDR3 sequence (DNA): TGTGCCAGCAGCTTAGAGCACACCCAAGAGACCCAGTACTTC. It codes for CASSLEHTQETQYF.

V and J are TRBV4-2 and TRBJ1-3; the D is unclear. Trimming took 0 bases from V and 0 from J, leaving 12 bases between them. Germline V CDR1 and CDR2: LGHNA, YNFKEQ. The CDR3 runs to 17 residues. CDR3 in amino acids: CASSQDWAESSGNTIYF. Written as DNA, the CDR3 is TGTGCCAGCAGCCAAGATTGGGCGGAAAGCTCTGGAAACACCATATATTTT.

CDR3 coding DNA: TGTGCCAGCAGCGCCGTGGGGTCCCAAGAGACCCAGTACTTC. Translation gives CASSAVGSQETQYF. V gene TRBV7-9 combines with J gene TRBJ2-5, with D uncertain. Germline V gene sequence: CDR1 SEHNR, CDR2 FQNEAQ (reference sequence). The CDR3 consists of 14 residues. V gave up 5 bases and J gave up 1 base, with 11 bases separating them. Looking up the rest from reference TRBV7-9 and TRBJ2-5 gives the full variable domain: DTGVSQNPRHKITKRGQNVTFRCDPISEHNRLYWYRQTLGQGPEFLTYFQNEAQLEKSRLLSDRFSAERPKGSFSTLEIQRTEQGDSAMYLCASSAVGSQETQYFGPGTRLLVL.

J is TRBJ2-6 and V is TRBV6-1; D unclear. V shed 10 bases and J shed 1 base, with 14 bases lying between them. The CDR3 has 15 amino acids. CDR1 and CDR2 from the germline V gene are MNHNS and SASEGT. The chain's CDR3 is CATGSRVSGANVLTF. The CDR3 DNA reads TGTGCCACCGGCTCAAGGGTATCTGGGGCCAACGTCCTGACTTTC.

This clone was detected ten times or more. The gene calls are TRBV25-1 and TRBJ2-5; 9 bases align to TRBD2. Unmatched junction bases numbered 10, after V lost 3 bases and J lost 2 bases. This CDR3 contains 17 residues. In germline, CDR1 is MGHDK, CDR2 SYGVNS. The CDR3 loop reads CASSDTGAGGKQETQYF. CDR3 bases: TGTGCCAGCAGTGATACCGGGGCGGGAGGGAAACAAGAGACCCAGTACTTC.

The V call is TRBV2, the J call TRBJ1-5, with D unresolved. Germline V CDR1 and CDR2: SNHLY, FYNNEI. The CDR3 is made up of 15 amino acids. V lost 6 bases, J lost 0 bases, and 12 bases lay in between. For the CDR3, the DNA is TGTGCCAGCAGACGGTCAGTTAATAGCAATCAGCCCCAGCATTTT. Its translation is CASRRSVNSNQPQHF. The full variable domain, its missing parts supplied by reference TRBV2 and TRBJ1-5, is EPEVTQTPSHQVTQMGQEVILRCVPISNHLYFYWYRQILGQKVEFLVSFYNNEISEKSEIFDDQFSVERPDGSNFTLKIRSTKLEDSAMYFCASRRSVNSNQPQHFGDGTRLSIL.

V is TRBV2 and J is TRBJ2-7; TRBD2 agrees at 12 bases. The germline V gene has CDR1 SNHLY and CDR2 FYNNEI. The CDR3 is made up of 14 amino acids. Trimming at V came to 6 bases and at J to 9 bases, leaving 9 bases not matched to a gene. The CDR3 DNA is TGTGCCAGCAGACTAGCGGGAGGAATAACGGTGCAGTACTTC. This sequence encodes CASRLAGGITVQYF.

The chain links TRBV5-4 to TRBJ2-7, with D possibly TRBD2 on 5 matching bases. The ends were cut back, 2 bases at V and 5 bases at J, with 17 bases in the middle. Germline loops: CDR1 SGHNT, CDR2 YYREEE (reference sequence). There are 15 residues in the CDR3. The CDR3 loop is CASSFGHGGPDEQYF. The CDR3 region has the DNA TGTGCCAGCAGCTTTGGTCACGGAGGACCGGACGAGCAGTACTTC.

This chain links TRBV27 with TRBJ1-2; D call uncertain. The germline V gene encodes CDR1 MNHEY and CDR2 SMNVEV (reference sequence). Trimming removed 5 bases at V and 8 bases at J, with 18 bases between. The CDR3 loop spans 14 amino acids. The CDR3 is CASSPAGAFVGYTF. The CDR3 DNA sequence: TGTGCCAGCAGTCCAGCCGGAGCTTTCGTGGGCTACACCTTC.

This clone was detected only once. The junction and the germline gene differ at one end; a read error may be behind it. The chain links TRBV5-6 to TRBJ2-7, with 7 bases identical to TRBD1. Germline CDR1 and CDR2: SGHDT and YYEEEE. This CDR3 region has 14 residues. CDR3 in DNA: TGTGCCAGCAGCTTTAAGGCCGTGGGACAGAGAACCAGCTTC. Protein product: CASSFKAVGQRTSF.

The chain combines TRBV27 with TRBJ1-5; D possibly corresponds to TRBD1 (5 bases). The V and J ends lost 4 bases and 2 bases respectively, with 15 bases between them. CDR1 and CDR2 from the germline V gene are MNHEY and SMNVEV (reference sequence). The CDR3 totals 16 residues. The CDR3 coding sequence is TGTGCCAGCAGTTCCCGTCGAACGGGGGGCAATCAGCCCCAGCATTTT. Encoded protein: CASSSRRTGGNQPQHF.